Below are 18 T cell receptor beta chains sequenced from a single sample in a study of blood T cell repertoires in COVID-19. Assay used: immunoSEQ multiplex PCR; TCRdb lists only in-frame clones, some missing. Here the sample spans approximately 200,000 clones, 84% being singletons. Sequenced: PBMCs or T cells enriched from blood (not recorded which). The receptors here all came from a man in his sixties who had recovered from COVID-19.

CDR3 loop: CSAKTGLGYTF. In DNA, the CDR3 is TGCAGTGCTAAAACAGGGTTAGGCTACACCTTC. The J gene is TRBJ1-2, the V gene TRBV20-1, with a weak D call TRBD1 (6 bases). The CDR3 is made up of 11 amino acids. CDR1 and CDR2 (germline): DFQATT, SNEGSKA (reference sequence). V dropped 4 bases and J dropped 8 bases, with 11 bases sitting between them.

This clone was counted a single time. The chain is built from TRBV25-1 and TRBJ2-3, with D maybe TRBD1 (6 bases). The CDR3 contains 17 residues. Trimming left V 7 bases short and J 2 bases short, with 22 bases between. CDR1 and CDR2 (germline): MGHDK, SYGVNS. The CDR3 DNA follows: TGTGCCAGCACCCCAAGCCTGGGACAAGGAGTCACAGATACGCAGTATTTT. This codes for CASTPSLGQGVTDTQYF.

To note about this clone: A read error may account for a junction end that differs from germline. The chain employs TRBV7-7 and TRBJ2-7, with 7 positions matching TRBD1. The CDR3 loop spans 15 amino acids. In germline, CDR1 is SSHAT, CDR2 FNYEAQ (reference sequence). CDR3 DNA: TGTGCTAGCAGCCCCAGCCCCGGGACAGCCTACGAGCAGTACTTC. It specifies CASSPSPGTAYEQYF.

V and J are TRBV6-5 and TRBJ1-1; 8 nucleotides line up with TRBD1. The CDR3 runs 15 residues. Looked up from germline, CDR1 is MNHEY and CDR2 is SVGAGI. The V segment lost 6 bases and the J segment 8 bases; nucleotides outside the gene matches: 14. This CDR3 is CASRPLAGAGGEAFF. CDR3 DNA: TGTGCCAGCAGACCGCTCGCGGGAGCAGGGGGCGAAGCTTTCTTT.

This sequence joins TRBV7-3 and TRBJ1-4; D unclear. With 4 bases removed from V and 0 bases from J, the gap between germline ends came to 9 bases. CDR3 length: 15 amino acids. In germline, CDR1 is SGHTA, CDR2 FQGTGA. CDR3 loop: CASSSSGATNEKLFF. CDR3 nucleotide sequence: TGTGCCAGCAGCTCTTCAGGTGCAACTAATGAAAAACTGTTTTTT.

The rearrangement uses TRBV6-1 and TRBJ1-1; 9 bases map to TRBD1. Unmatched junction bases numbered 7, after V lost 9 bases and J lost 11 bases. This CDR3 has 11 amino acids. From germline, CDR1 is MNHNS and CDR2 SASEGT. In nucleotides, the CDR3 is TGTGCCAGTCTTACAGGGGGCCGGGCTTTCTTT. As protein: CASLTGGRAFF.

This clone turned up a few times. The chain employs TRBV27 and TRBJ1-2, with D possibly being TRBD1 (6 bases). CDR1 and CDR2 (germline): MNHEY, SMNVEV (reference sequence). The V gene lost 3 bases and the J gene lost 4 bases, with 15 bases spanning the gap. This CDR3 contains 15 residues. CDR3 nucleotide sequence: TGTGCCAGCAGTTTGTCGGGGGGCGGTGGCTATGGCTACACCTTC. It specifies CASSLSGGGGYGYTF.

This chain links TRBV14 with TRBJ1-2, with a tentative D call TRBD1 (5 bases). V was shortened by 4 bases and J by 7 bases, with 19 bases between the two germline ends. Per the germline V gene, CDR1 is SGHDN and CDR2 is FVKESK. The CDR3 is 15 amino acids. This CDR3 reads CASSPLDSFNSGYTF. In nucleotides, the CDR3 is TGTGCCAGCAGCCCCCTCGACAGCTTTAATTCTGGCTACACCTTC.

This chain links TRBV6-5 with TRBJ1-1; TRBD1 might be the D (5 bases). The germline gives CDR1 MNHEY, CDR2 SVGAGI. V lost 7 bases and J lost 1, with 13 bases in between. The CDR3 is made up of 14 amino acids. CDR3 loop: CASIGPTENTEAFF. In nucleotides, the CDR3 is TGTGCCAGCATTGGCCCGACAGAGAACACTGAAGCTTTCTTT.

The genes are TRBV7-9 and TRBJ1-2, with D unclear. CDR1 and CDR2 (germline): SEHNR, FQNEAQ (reference sequence). The CDR3 is 14 amino acids. Trimming left V 1 base short and J 6 bases short, with 12 bases between. CDR3 protein: CASSLVAGGNGYTF. The CDR3 nucleotides are TGTGCCAGCAGCTTAGTCGCGGGAGGGAATGGCTACACCTTC.

The chain combines TRBV6-6 with TRBJ2-3; 9 bases map to TRBD2. The CDR3 contains 15 residues. CDR1 and CDR2 from the germline V gene are MNHNY and SVGAGI (reference sequence). V shed 7 bases, J shed 2 bases, and the junction held 7 bases outside the gene matches. This CDR3 reads CASTLASGATDTQYF. CDR3 DNA: TGTGCCAGCACCCTAGCTAGCGGGGCCACAGATACGCAGTATTTT.

This rearrangement joins TRBV7-8 to TRBJ1-2, with no clear D. V was cut by 1 base and J by 1 base, with 4 bases left in between. CDR1 is SGHVS and CDR2 is FQNEAQ in the germline V gene. The CDR3 is 13 amino acids. CDR3 sequence: CASSLDNNYGYTF. The CDR3 nucleotides are TGTGCCAGCAGCTTAGACAATAACTATGGCTACACCTTC.

CDR3 sequence (DNA): TGTGCCAGCAGCTTAGCGGGAGGGCTGGAACAGCCCCAGCATTTT. Amino acids: CASSLAGGLEQPQHF. The chain recombines TRBV7-2 with TRBJ1-5; no clear D. Trimming removed 0 bases from V and 7 bases from J, with 13 bases in between. The CDR3 length is 15 residues. Germline values: CDR1 SGHTA, CDR2 FQGNSA.

V is TRBV29-1 and J is TRBJ1-1, with 11 bases lining up with TRBD1. This CDR3 has 15 amino acids. Trimming at V came to 5 bases and at J to 7 bases, leaving 12 bases not matched to a gene. Germline lookup yields CDR1 SQVTM and CDR2 ANQGSEA. CDR3 protein: CSVTGTGGLNVEAFF. CDR3 coding DNA: TGCAGCGTTACCGGGACAGGGGGATTAAACGTTGAAGCTTTCTTT.

The chain employs TRBV9 and TRBJ2-7; TRBD1 matches at 10 bases. Trimming removed 0 bases from V and 4 bases from J; junction bases left unmatched: 4. The length of the CDR3 is 15 residues. The germline V gene encodes CDR1 SGDLS and CDR2 YYNGEE. The CDR3: CASSVGTGGSYEQYF. The CDR3 DNA follows: TGTGCCAGCAGCGTAGGGACAGGGGGGTCGTACGAGCAGTACTTC. The whole variable domain, remainder taken from reference TRBV9 and TRBJ2-7, is DSGVTQTPKHLITATGQRVTLRCSPRSGDLSVYWYQQSLDQGLQFLIQYYNGEERAKGNILERFSAQQFPDLHSELNLSSLELGDSALYFCASSVGTGGSYEQYFGPGTRLTVT.

This chain links TRBV9 with TRBJ2-5, with 8 bases lining up with TRBD2. Trimming at V came to 0 bases and at J to 2 bases, leaving 6 bases not matched to a gene. This CDR3 spans 16 amino acids. CDR1 is SGDLS and CDR2 is YYNGEE in the germline V gene. As DNA, the CDR3 is TGTGCCAGCAGCGTAGAACTGGCGGGGGGACAAGAGACCCAGTACTTC. Translation: CASSVELAGGQETQYF.

The rearrangement joins TRBV5-8 to TRBJ1-1; D might be TRBD1 (6 bases). V was trimmed by 5 bases and J by 7 bases, leaving 15 bases between them. In germline, CDR1 is SGHTS, CDR2 YDEGEE. This CDR3 region has 13 residues. CDR3 amino acids: CASRKFRGGEAFF. The CDR3 bases are TGTGCCAGCAGGAAATTCAGGGGCGGTGAAGCTTTCTTT.

In nucleotides, the CDR3 is TGTGCCAGTAGTCCCGCGGGAGACAGGAACACTGAAGCTTTCTTT. Its protein is CASSPAGDRNTEAFF. The V and J genes are TRBV19 and TRBJ1-1; maybe TRBD1 (5 bases). The CDR3 contains 15 residues. CDR1 and CDR2 (germline): LNHDA, SQIVND (reference sequence). Trimming stripped 5 bases from V and 1 base from J, with 14 bases between.